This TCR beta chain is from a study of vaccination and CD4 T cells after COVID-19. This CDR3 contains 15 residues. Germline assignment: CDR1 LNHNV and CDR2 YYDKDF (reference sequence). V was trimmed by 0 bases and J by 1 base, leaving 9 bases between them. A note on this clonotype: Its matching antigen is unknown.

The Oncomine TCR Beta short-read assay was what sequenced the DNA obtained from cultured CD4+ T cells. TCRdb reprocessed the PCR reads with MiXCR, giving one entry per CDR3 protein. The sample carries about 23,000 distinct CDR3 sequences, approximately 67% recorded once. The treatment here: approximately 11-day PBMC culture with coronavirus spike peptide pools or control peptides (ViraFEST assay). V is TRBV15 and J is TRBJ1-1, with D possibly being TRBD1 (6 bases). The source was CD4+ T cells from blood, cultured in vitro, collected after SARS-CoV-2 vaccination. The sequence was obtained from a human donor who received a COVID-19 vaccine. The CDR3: CATSRDPGENTEAFF. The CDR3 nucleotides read TGTGCCACCAGCAGAGATCCAGGGGAGAACACTGAAGCTTTCTTT.